Listed below are T cell receptor beta chains from one sample, sequenced in a study of blood T cell repertoires in COVID-19. The table came from immunoSEQ multiplex PCR; TCRdb's copy has only in-frame clones and leaves some out. The data show over 70,000 clones, with over 70% seen just once and approximately 1% held by the top ten. Sequences were obtained from peripheral blood. These receptors came from a human donor in a cohort sampled during active COVID-19. Each CDR3 is given with its conserved first and last residue. Fields, in order: J gene, V gene, D gene, CDR3 protein. A D gene is named only where the DNA matches it firmly.

TRBJ2-7 TRBV7-9 TRBD1 CASSLEGTGVFEQYF
TRBJ2-1 TRBV19 TRBD2 CASSRLAGKDEQFF
TRBJ1-1 TRBV7-9 TRBD1 CASSRLMGQALNTEAFF
TRBJ1-1 TRBV19 TRBD1 CASNNRGGTEAFF
TRBJ1-3 TRBV30 TRBD1 CGGTGSKNTIYF
TRBJ1-2 TRBV30 . CAWSVQNHYGYTF
TRBJ2-1 TRBV11-2 . CASSLRGGYYNEQFF
TRBJ2-7 TRBV29-1 TRBD2 CSVDASGSKGIGEQYF
TRBJ1-2 TRBV6-5 . CASSYLGVYGYTF
TRBJ2-1 TRBV7-7 TRBD2 CASSLAVGLGDYNEQFF
TRBJ1-1 TRBV5-4 . CASSLAGALNTEAFF
TRBJ2-7 TRBV7-9 . CASSEDNNYEQYF
TRBJ2-1 TRBV4-1 . CASSQRLPYNEQFF
TRBJ1-6 TRBV6-2/TRBV6-3 TRBD1 CASSPLYRGQSPLHF
TRBJ2-2 TRBV7-3 TRBD2 CASSLRGSGTAGELFF
TRBJ2-2 TRBV7-9 . CASSLDLVGGAGELFF
TRBJ1-5 TRBV28 . CASSSDQPQHF
TRBJ2-2 TRBV19 TRBD2 CASSSSGGRSNTGELFF
TRBJ2-3 TRBV27 . CASSSLAAGTDTQYF
TRBJ2-7 TRBV29-1 TRBD2 CSVSAGGTYEQYF
TRBJ2-2 TRBV30 . CAWSVQEGAGELFF
TRBJ2-3 TRBV7-9 TRBD2 CASSPRLAGVGNTQYF
TRBJ2-7 TRBV7-6 . CASGRGRTQSSYEQYF
TRBJ2-6 TRBV30 TRBD1 CAWRAPGTVSLTGANVLTF
TRBJ2-7 TRBV30 TRBD1 CAWGDSYEQYF
TRBJ2-3 TRBV2 TRBD2 CASRGLAGTTDTQYF